This T cell receptor beta chain emerged from a study of chemoradiotherapy in HPV16-positive cancers. Study overall: Candidate HPV-specific T-cell clones and common TCR motifs came from functional assays in two HPV16-positive patients. Whole-study findings and limits: Functional assays defining HPV-specific T cells used only a couple of HPV16-positive patients. Candidate HPV-specific clones and E7-related TCR motifs grew in tumor during treatment. For HPV16-positive patients, expanding HPV-responsive T cells associated with longer recurrence-free survival.

TCRdb's table, derived via immunoSEQ multiplex PCR, lists solely in-frame clones and lacks some. The repertoire consists of around 33,000 clones, with 70% to 90% occurring once and the leading ten covering under 5.5%. This clone was observed a single time. Its antigen is as yet unknown. The clonotype originates from a human donor with HPV-associated anogenital cancer. The sequencing used blood, collected from a patient who underwent chemoradiotherapy.

The CDR3 nucleotides read TGTGCCAGCAGCCAGCCCTCCGATAGGGGGGTCGACACCGGGGAGCTGTTTTTT. Protein product: CASSQPSDRGVDTGELFF. The V gene is TRBV14, the J gene TRBJ2-2, with D perhaps assigned TRBD1 or TRBD2 (6 bases each). V gave up 3 bases and J gave up 3 bases, with 20 bases separating them. The CDR3 contains 18 residues. In germline, CDR1 is SGHDN, CDR2 FVKESK.